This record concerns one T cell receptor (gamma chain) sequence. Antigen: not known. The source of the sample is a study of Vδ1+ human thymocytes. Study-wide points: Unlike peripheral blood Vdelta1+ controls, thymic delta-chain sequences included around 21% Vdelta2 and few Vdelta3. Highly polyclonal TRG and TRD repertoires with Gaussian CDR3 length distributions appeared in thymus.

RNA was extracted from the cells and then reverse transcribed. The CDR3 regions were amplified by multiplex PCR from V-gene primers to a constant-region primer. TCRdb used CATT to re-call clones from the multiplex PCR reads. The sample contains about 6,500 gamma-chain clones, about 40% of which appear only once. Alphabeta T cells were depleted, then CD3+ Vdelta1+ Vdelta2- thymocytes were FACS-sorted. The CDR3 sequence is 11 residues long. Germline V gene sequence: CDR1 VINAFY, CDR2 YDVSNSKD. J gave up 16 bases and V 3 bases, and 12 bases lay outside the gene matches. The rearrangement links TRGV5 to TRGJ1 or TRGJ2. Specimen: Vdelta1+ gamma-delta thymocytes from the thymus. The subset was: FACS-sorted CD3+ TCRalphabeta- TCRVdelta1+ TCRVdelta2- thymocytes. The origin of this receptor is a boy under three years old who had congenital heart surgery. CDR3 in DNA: TGTGCCACCTGGGACGTCCCGACGAAGCTCTTT. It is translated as CATWDVPTKLF.